Listed here is a single TCR beta chain. The sample holds a few counts of this clone. Which antigen it targets is not known. No much larger clonotype is one base removed from it; base qualities were not supplied. The CDR3 starts with the cysteine, ends with the phenylalanine, and has 11 residues. This entry keeps only the CDR3 DNA: 33 bases, framed from base 1. V lost 8 bases and J lost 8 bases, and the count of bases not matched to a germline gene is 8. CDR1 and CDR2 were assigned from the germline V gene as SQVTM and ANQGSEA. The cohort was made up of several hundred healthy bone marrow donors. All cohort members were sampled while nominally healthy, although unrecorded immune exposures were likely present. The donor was CMV seropositive and was included in the group of some 290 seropositive cohort members. Every donor gave a peripheral blood sample, and the peripheral blood mononuclear cells from that sample were used for TCR beta sequencing. Genomic DNA was extracted from the blood cell samples with the Qiagen DNeasy Blood Extraction Kit.

The protocol used for the library was the immunoSEQ multiplex PCR assay. The multiplex PCR relied on a mix of 60 forward primers for TCR Vbeta segments and 13 reverse primers for TCR Jbeta segments. The CDR3 region of rearranged TCR beta genes was amplified from genomic DNA with a multiplex PCR assay. Amplified TCR beta libraries were sequenced as 87-base-pair reads on the Illumina HiSeq System. Regarding the original processing steps: In a later analysis, tens of millions of unique TCR beta chains were counted across the 500 to 700 repertoires, and roughly 11 million of these chains were shared by at least two donors. Raw reads were error-corrected and collapsed into unique sequences with a nearest-neighbor algorithm that merged closely related sequences to remove PCR and sequencing errors. To assign V, D and J gene segments, CDR3 sequences were aligned to IMGT reference sequences. For a sequence to be retained, a match of at least six nucleotides to both a V gene segment and a J gene segment was required. Rearrangements were classified as productive when the CDR3 lacked stop codons and remained in frame with V and J, and all other rearrangements were classified as non-productive. Following IMGT convention, CDR3 was defined as the stretch from the second conserved V-encoded cysteine to the conserved J-encoded phenylalanine. The earlier analysis of approximately 590 of the donors excluded any sequence lacking an unambiguous match to a single V gene segment. In an earlier analysis of around 600 of the donors, V segments were called functional above 56.7% productive rearrangements and were called segregating when the between-donor standard deviation exceeded 5%. To diagnose cytomegalovirus status from the catalog of TCR beta chain sequences, a statistical classification framework was built. A later analysis assigned V and J genes by comparing TCR nucleotide sequences with IMGT/GENE-DB human TR gene sequences. Using the TCRdist pipeline, a later analysis assigned CDR3 sequences along with most-parsimonious VDJ recombination scenarios. A later analysis defined each TCR beta chain by its CDR3 amino acid sequence plus V-gene family, and excluded reads lacking a unique V-gene family. As a way to deal with suspected cross-contamination and a sequencing artifact, a later analysis dropped roughly 600 nucleotide sequences that were highly shared and had low generation probability. For each public chain, a later analysis derived a clonal expansion index from normalized ranks of inferred template counts within each repertoire. In a later analysis, generation probabilities were computed with a VDJ recombination model fitted to out-of-frame rearrangements, and the resulting probabilities were checked against IGoR. Hypergeometric tests were used in a later analysis to score TCR-TCR, TCR-HLA and TCR-CMV co-occurrence, with a repertoire-size bias correction applied to the TCR pairs. False discovery rates were estimated in a later analysis by permuting HLA or CMV assignments 20 times. A later analysis grouped co-occurring TCRs with DBSCAN, adding TCRdist sequence similarity when clustering within HLA-allele-positive subsets. For co-occurrence clustering, repertoires with fewer than 30,000 or more than 120,000 public chains were excluded, along with about five repertoires with anomalous nucleotide sharing. Here the immuneACCESS table is served through TCRdb, limited to in-frame sequences with V and J called. Missing clones are a known gap in these copies; in checked studies unresolved V genes cover under half, and the rest lacks a known reason. That table supplies the V and J calls and clone size; D and trimming were determined from the DNA. The sample table lists roughly 130,000 clones, approximately 80% of them with a count of one. Of the sample, about 11% is held by the ten largest clones.

This entry comes from a study of cytomegalovirus exposure and HLA in healthy donors (dated by TCRdb to about 2017). With respect to the entire study: In an earlier analysis of around 540 of the donors, 276 Gb of sequence data and 100 million or so unique TCR beta sequences from roughly 190 million T cells were reported. Roughly 300 gigabases of sequencing data and around 90 million unique TCR sequences made up an early release that covered 640 HLA-typed donors. Of the roughly 400 genotyped donors, more than 75% were placed in the genetic ancestry cluster associated with self-reported Caucasian donors. The study was designed to test whether signatures of past pathogen exposure could be identified by cataloging public T cell receptors. The T cell repertoires of under 700 subjects were profiled by immunosequencing and related to cytomegalovirus serostatus. A separate validation cohort of some 130 different subjects was used in addition to the roughly 700-subject first cohort. High-throughput TCR immunosequencing, statistical association of individual TCRs with disease status, and machine learning were combined to predict cytomegalovirus infection status. In a later analysis, previously published TCR beta repertoires from roughly 710 donors were re-analyzed and high-resolution HLA genotyping was added so that TCR occurrence patterns could be studied. In the later analysis, no new phenotypic data were used to find candidate immune exposures; instead, reliance was placed on TCR beta sequences and their occurrence across donors. In an earlier analysis of roughly 600 of the donors, high-throughput TCR beta sequencing was used to judge whether each TCR beta V gene segment behaved as functional or pseudogenic. Donor age, sex, ethnicity and CMV serostatus were compiled together with the repertoire data. A later genetic analysis used genome-wide SNP genotypes for about three fifths of the 666 donors, treating that subset as a discovery cohort. Every discovery cohort repertoire had been produced on one sequencing platform. Class I and class II HLA loci were covered by the typing at four-digit resolution. The number of donors typed differed by locus, with 629-630 for A, B, C, DRB1 and DQB1, 522 for DQA1, some 570 for DPA1, and around 430 for DPB1. Roughly five DR-DQ haplotypes were handled as single units for association and clustering because linkage in the cohort was strong. On average, roughly 250,000 unique TCR beta nucleotide sequences were sequenced per donor among some 420 genotyped donors of the cohort, with about 19% of those sequences being non-productive.

The full study reports these points: A later analysis found that HLA-associated TCR beta chains were more clonally expanded and had lower generation probabilities than equally common non-associated chains. In vitro tests confirmed that a few of the cytomegalovirus-associated TCR beta chains recognize cytomegalovirus antigens. Some IMGT-functional V segments, including TRBV6-2 and TRBV6-3, could not be told apart with the 87-base-pair reads, so those segments were excluded. The classifier was reported to diagnose cytomegalovirus status with high specificity and sensitivity in both the original cohort and the validation cohort. In this cohort, only TCR beta chains were sequenced, and detectable features were limited by the absence of alpha or paired-chain data. According to a later analysis, most CMV-associated TCR beta chains appeared to be HLA-restricted, and the HLA associations seemed to be driven largely by CMV exposure. The earlier analysis of some 540 of the donors excluded roughly 16 rarely observed V segments, including chromosome 9 orphons, because counts were too low. While some public TCRs were present in many individuals, most TCR sequences turned up only very rarely across donors. Because some donors lacked HLA typing at each locus, the association tests relied only on the typed subset. Roughly uniform sequencing depth across donors was assumed in presence/absence analyses, although this assumption may not hold. In an earlier analysis of some 500 of the donors, most TCR beta V segments appeared in productive rearrangements about 90% or about 30% of the time, broadly matching IMGT annotations. According to a later analysis, parvovirus B19, influenza, CMV and Epstein-Barr virus appeared linked to several top co-occurrence clusters. Correlated functional status among segregating V segments might be attributable to linkage disequilibrium, but an unknown experimental factor could not be ruled out. The sequencing pipeline was judged likely to have produced a cluster of highly shared sequence variants as a technical artifact. In a later analysis, TCR association rates were found to vary across HLA loci, with the most associated TCRs seen for DRB1 alleles and the fewest for HLA-C alleles. The authors suggested that the approach could potentially be extended to other disease states and immunological phenotypes. Assigning TCR associations to individual alleles was difficult when HLA alleles, especially DR and DQ, strongly co-occurred. An association between a missense DCLRE1C variant and V-gene and J-gene trimming of TCR beta chains was found in a later genetic analysis and replicated in an independent cohort. A further reported finding was that TCR beta sequences accurately predicted the HLA-A and HLA-B alleles for most subjects in the first cohort. CMV serostatus was the only immune exposure information available for the cohort. According to a later genetic analysis, donors in an Asian-associated ancestry cluster had fewer N-insertions in productive TCRs than the approximately 610-donor mean. The study listed 150 to 200 TCR beta chains as associated with cytomegalovirus. A later analysis associated about 18,000 TCR beta sequences with specific HLA alleles at a false discovery rate of 0.05.

In this chain, TRBV29-1 is recombined with TRBJ1-2; 7 nucleotides in the junction match TRBD1. Input material: PBMCs. This clonotype originated in a male donor in good health and CMV-seropositive. The CDR3 loop reads CSSDRAGGYTF. The nucleotide sequence reads TGCAGCTCCGACAGGGCGGGCGGCTACACCTTC.